This T cell receptor (beta chain) derives from a study of control samples from healthy donors and cancer patients. This CDR3 contains 16 residues. CDR1 and CDR2 (germline): LGHNA, YSLEER. V was cut by 0 bases and J by 3 bases, with 12 bases left in between. Sequencing used immunoSEQ multiplex PCR; TCRdb keeps in-frame clones, though not all of them. The table lists some 150,000 clones, 91% of them singletons, with approximately 7% in the top ten. This clone came up once. This clonotype was sampled from a man aged 18 to 35 in good health. The sample consisted of blood. The rearrangement links TRBV4-3 to TRBJ1-3; D is unclear. CDR3 sequence reads: CASSQDSGFGGNTIYF. DNA for the CDR3: TGCGCCAGCAGCCAAGATAGCGGGTTCGGTGGAAACACCATATATTTT.